These 32 T cell receptor beta chains share one sample of origin, sequenced in a study of PD-L1 blockade in urothelial cancer. Measured with immunoSEQ multiplex PCR; TCRdb has only the in-frame clones, and not every one. The table lists approximately 110,000 clones, around 82% of them singletons. The specimen comprised PBMCs, sampled around atezolizumab (anti-PD-L1) treatment. These receptors all come from a man aged 45-65 years with urothelial cancer.

This sequence joins TRBV15 and TRBJ2-7, with 9 bases fitting TRBD2. V dropped 0 bases and J dropped 3; count of bases not matched to a gene: 3. The CDR3 has 15 residues. In germline, CDR1 is LNHNV, CDR2 YYDKDF (reference sequence). CDR3 DNA: TGTGCCACCAGCAGAGATAGCGGGAGTGTCTACGAGCAGTACTTC. This sequence encodes CATSRDSGSVYEQYF.

In its sample, this clone was seen a few times. This sequence joins TRBV27 and TRBJ1-5; D call uncertain. Trimming pared 5 bases from V and 0 bases from J, leaving 8 bases between. Germline loops: CDR1 MNHEY, CDR2 SMNVEV (reference sequence). This CDR3 is built from 14 residues. In DNA, the CDR3 is TGTGCCAGCAGTAGCACCGATAGCAATCAGCCCCAGCATTTT. Translated, it gives CASSSTDSNQPQHF.

This clone was found once. The V call is TRBV6-4, the J call TRBJ1-2, with 8 bases that match TRBD1. The length of the CDR3 is 14 residues. Germline V lookup: CDR1 MRHNA, CDR2 SNTAGT. V shed 4 bases and J 9 bases; nucleotides not matched to a gene: 10. CDR3 amino acids: CASSATGEAGSYTF. The CDR3 DNA follows: TGTGCCAGCAGTGCGACAGGGGAAGCTGGAAGCTACACCTTC.

This clone has just one count. The chain employs TRBV25-1 and TRBJ1-5; tentatively, D is TRBD1 (5 bases). The CDR3 is 12 amino acids. V lost 6 bases to trimming and J lost 6 bases, with 9 bases between them. Per germline, CDR1 MGHDK and CDR2 SYGVNS. The CDR3 here is CASSQGVQPQHF. CDR3 in DNA: TGTGCCAGCAGCCAAGGGGTTCAGCCCCAGCATTTT.

CDR3 region: CASSHDRVTDTQYF. The DNA of the CDR3 is TGCGCCAGCAGCCACGATCGGGTAACAGATACGCAGTATTTT. The V gene is TRBV10-1, the J gene TRBJ2-3, with no clear D. Trimming stripped 6 bases from V and 3 bases from J, with 13 bases between. Germline V gene lookup returns CDR1 WNHNN and CDR2 SYGVQD (reference sequence). There are 14 residues in the CDR3.

This clone has only a few counts. J is TRBJ2-7 and V is TRBV5-1, with 8 bases matching TRBD1. CDR3 length equals 14 residues. The germline V gene encodes CDR1 SGHRS and CDR2 YFSETQ. The J segment lost 1 base and the V segment lost 2 bases, leaving 2 bases of the junction unmatched. The CDR3 reads CASSLQGDSYEQYF. As DNA, the CDR3 is TGCGCCAGCAGCTTACAGGGGGATTCCTACGAGCAGTACTTC. Supplemented by reference TRBV5-1 and TRBJ2-7, the full variable domain reads KAGVTQTPRYLIKTRGQQVTLSCSPISGHRSVSWYQQTPGQGLQFLFEYFSETQRNKGNFPGRFSGRQFSNSRSEMNVSTLELGDSALYLCASSLQGDSYEQYFGPGTRLTVT.

This clone was seen only once. V is TRBV28 and J is TRBJ2-3; TRBD2 aligns across 9 bases. The junction had 6 bases not matched to a gene; V was cut back by 3 bases and J by 2 bases. Germline CDR1 reads MDHEN; CDR2 reads SYDVKM. The CDR3 runs 16 residues. Here the CDR3 reads CASSLVSGRSTDTQYF. The DNA of the CDR3 is TGTGCCAGCAGTTTGGTCAGCGGGAGGTCCACAGATACGCAGTATTTT.

This CDR3 reads CASRVQGEADTQYF. As DNA, the CDR3 is TGTGCCAGCAGGGTACAGGGGGAGGCAGATACGCAGTATTTT. The V and J genes are TRBV6-4 and TRBJ2-3; 8 bases match TRBD1. CDR3 length equals 14 residues. V dropped 6 bases and J dropped 4; count of bases not matched to a gene: 6. The germline V gene has CDR1 MRHNA and CDR2 SNTAGT.

The chain has TRBV4-1 and TRBJ2-7; D not certain. Trimming took 0 bases from V and 3 from J, leaving 9 bases between them. The CDR3 is 14 amino acids. The V gene's germline CDR1 is MGHRA and CDR2 YSYEKL. CDR3 bases: TGCGCCAGCAGCCAAGACGTTTACGGCTACGAGCAGTACTTC. Translated: CASSQDVYGYEQYF.

This clone was seen more than once but under ten times. The chain links TRBV30 to TRBJ1-6; D not certain. V lost 1 base and J lost 8, with 9 bases in between. The germline CDR1 and CDR2 sequences are GTSNPN and SVGIG (reference sequence). This CDR3 contains 13 residues. CDR3 DNA sequence: TGTGCCTGGAGTGGTAACGGGGATTCACCCCTCCACTTT. This codes for CAWSGNGDSPLHF.

This clone was seen only once. The J gene is TRBJ2-3, the V gene TRBV29-1; the match to TRBD2 covers 8 bases. CDR1 and CDR2 from the germline V gene are SQVTM and ANQGSEA. This CDR3 region has 15 residues. J was trimmed by 2 bases and V by 4 bases; bases with no gene match: 8. CDR3 nucleotides: TGCAGCGTTGGGCACAGCGGGAGCGTCACAGATACGCAGTATTTT. Amino acid sequence: CSVGHSGSVTDTQYF.

The J gene is TRBJ2-2, the V gene TRBV2; 7 bases match TRBD2. Per germline, CDR1 SNHLY and CDR2 FYNNEI. With 6 bases clipped from V and 9 bases from J, the junction kept 7 bases outside the gene matches. The CDR3 runs 13 residues. DNA of the CDR3: TGTGCCAGCAGCGATAGCGGGTCTTGGGAGCTGTTTTTT. Protein: CASSDSGSWELFF.

V is TRBV7-9 and J is TRBJ2-3, with unresolved D. The CDR3 contains 13 residues. With 7 bases removed from V and 1 base from J, the gap between germline ends came to 9 bases. Germline V CDR1 and CDR2: SEHNR, FQNEAQ (reference sequence). CDR3: CASIEVGTDTQYF. DNA of the CDR3: TGTGCCAGCATAGAGGTTGGCACAGATACGCAGTATTTT.

The genes are TRBV20-1 and TRBJ2-1, with D possibly being TRBD2 (5 bases). The CDR3 runs 11 residues. CDR1 is DFQATT and CDR2 is SNEGSKA in the germline V gene (reference sequence). V was cut by 2 bases and J by 8 bases, with 7 bases left in between. CDR3 nucleotide sequence: TGCAGTGCTAGACTAGCCTATGAGCAGTTCTTC. Protein: CSARLAYEQFF.

The table lists this clone with a few counts. J is TRBJ2-7 and V is TRBV5-6, with D uncertain. Trimming removed 0 bases from V and 4 bases from J, with 14 bases in between. The CDR3 sequence is 15 residues long. Per germline, CDR1 SGHDT and CDR2 YYEEEE. DNA for the CDR3: TGTGCCAGCAGCTTGGATCGGTGGCAGGCGTACGAGCAGTACTTC. This gives the protein CASSLDRWQAYEQYF.

V and J are TRBV5-4 and TRBJ2-1; D is perhaps TRBD1 (5 bases). The CDR3 length is 11 residues. CDR1 and CDR2 (germline): SGHNT, YYREEE (reference sequence). Between the trimmed V and J ends, which lost 3 bases and 12 bases, there was a span of 10 bases. CDR3 sequence reads: CASSWQGGQFF. In DNA, the CDR3 is TGTGCCAGCAGCTGGCAGGGTGGGCAGTTCTTC.

This clone was seen once. The chain couples TRBV19 to TRBJ1-1; D unresolved. The germline gives CDR1 LNHDA, CDR2 SQIVND (reference sequence). The CDR3 consists of 11 residues. Trimming pared 6 bases from V and 4 bases from J, leaving 6 bases between. The CDR3 is CASSSGTEAFF. For the CDR3, the DNA is TGTGCCAGTAGCTCAGGCACTGAAGCTTTCTTT.

This chain joins TRBV19 and TRBJ2-4; the match to TRBD2 covers 7 bases. The length of the CDR3 is 16 residues. Looked up from germline, CDR1 is LNHDA and CDR2 is SQIVND (reference sequence). After removal of 5 bases from V and 0 bases from J, the junction contained 7 bases not matched to a gene. This CDR3 is CASSPSGRLAKNIQYF. The CDR3 DNA follows: TGTGCCAGTAGTCCTAGCGGCAGGCTAGCCAAAAACATTCAGTACTTC.

The CDR3 spells CASTRRGTEAFF. The CDR3 coding sequence is TGTGCCAGCACCCGACGGGGCACTGAAGCTTTCTTT. This chain links TRBV7-9 with TRBJ1-1; D not resolved. Trimming removed 7 bases from V and 4 bases from J, with 10 bases in between. The germline gives CDR1 SEHNR, CDR2 FQNEAQ (reference sequence). The CDR3 is made up of 12 amino acids.

The J gene is TRBJ2-4, the V gene TRBV2, with 14 nucleotides matching TRBD2. This CDR3 has 18 residues. The ends lost 6 bases at V and 8 bases at J; junction bases unmatched: 15. Germline V gene sequence: CDR1 SNHLY, CDR2 FYNNEI. The CDR3 bases are TGTGCCAGCAGGATGGATGCGGGACTAGCGGGAGTTGGGGACATTCAGTACTTC. This gives the protein CASRMDAGLAGVGDIQYF.

V and J are TRBV5-1 and TRBJ2-7; the D is unclear. V was shortened by 6 bases and J by 6 bases, with 13 bases between the two germline ends. The CDR3 covers 12 residues. CDR1 and CDR2 (germline): SGHRS, YFSETQ. The CDR3 DNA reads TGCGCCAGCACTTTGCATACGGGCGAGCAGTACTTC. This encodes CASTLHTGEQYF.

CDR3 nucleotides: TGTGCCACCAGCAGAGAGAGAAGGGGATCGAGCAATCAGCCCCAGCATTTT. Translating gives CATSRERRGSSNQPQHF. The chain couples TRBV15 to TRBJ1-5; maybe TRBD1 (5 bases). CDR1 is LNHNV and CDR2 is YYDKDF in the germline V gene (reference sequence). The CDR3 consists of 17 residues. With 0 bases removed from V and 1 base from J, the gap between germline ends came to 13 bases.

The chain uses TRBV2 and TRBJ2-1; 7 positions match TRBD2. Looked up from germline, CDR1 is SNHLY and CDR2 is FYNNEI. V dropped 6 bases and J dropped 6; count of bases not matched to a gene: 5. This CDR3 contains 13 residues. CDR3 coding DNA: TGTGCCAGCAGGGCGGGAGTGGGCAATGAGCAGTTCTTC. Translated, it gives CASRAGVGNEQFF.

In this sample, this clone turned up a few times. Because the CDR3's place on the DNA is in doubt, the DNA is left out and the CDR3 is given as listed by TCRdb. The chain employs TRBV19 and TRBJ2-1; whether TRBD2, the table's D call, matches the DNA was not checked. Germline V lookup: CDR1 LNHDA, CDR2 SQIVND (reference sequence). The CDR3 length equals 14 residues, ends included. The CDR3 sequence is CASTSGSGYNEQFF.

This clone showed up just a few times. The rearrangement joins TRBV28 to TRBJ1-6, with a weak D call TRBD1 (5 bases). V was clipped by 1 base and J by 8 bases, with 12 bases between them. The CDR3 sequence is 15 residues long. Germline CDR1 reads MDHEN; CDR2 reads SYDVKM. Here the CDR3 reads CASSLSTGRDSPLHF. For the CDR3, the DNA is TGTGCCAGCAGTTTATCAACAGGCCGAGATTCACCCCTCCACTTT.

The chain joins TRBV28 to TRBJ2-7; D possibly corresponds to TRBD2 (7 bases). This CDR3 comprises 14 residues. V was clipped by 6 bases and J by 3 bases, with 15 bases between them. CDR1 is MDHEN and CDR2 is SYDVKM in the germline V gene. The CDR3 nucleotides are TGTGCCAGCAGGAAGGGGGGGGCCGTCTACGAGCAGTACTTC. Its translation: CASRKGGAVYEQYF.

The chain employs TRBV7-9 and TRBJ1-2; 7 positions agree with TRBD1. Germline V lookup: CDR1 SEHNR, CDR2 FQNEAQ (reference sequence). This CDR3 has 14 amino acids. V shed 5 bases and J 7 bases; nucleotides not matched to a gene: 10. The CDR3 DNA reads as TGTGCCAGCAGCCGAGCCGGGACAGATGGTGGCTACACCTTC. This translates into CASSRAGTDGGYTF.

The chain recombines TRBV14 with TRBJ1-3; D ambiguous. The CDR3 has 11 amino acids. Germline V lookup: CDR1 SGHDN, CDR2 FVKESK. The V end was cut by 3 bases, the J end by 5 bases, with 2 bases between. Written as DNA, the CDR3 is TGTGCCAGCAGCCATAGAAACACCATATATTTT. Amino acid sequence: CASSHRNTIYF.

The chain joins TRBV5-8 to TRBJ2-5; a weak D match, TRBD2 (6 bases). The V and J ends lost 4 bases and 4 bases respectively, with 20 bases between them. Germline values: CDR1 SGHTS, CDR2 YDEGEE. The CDR3 is 16 amino acids. DNA of the CDR3: TGTGCCAGCAGCCAGGAGGGTCGCAGGGTGACAGAGACCCAGTACTTC. Translation gives CASSQEGRRVTETQYF.

The chain combines TRBV5-4 with TRBJ2-1, with D unresolved. The CDR3 is made up of 12 amino acids. CDR1 and CDR2 (germline): SGHNT, YYREEE (reference sequence). Trimming shortened V by 1 base and J by 7 bases, and 6 bases separated the two germline ends. Here the CDR3 DNA reads TGTGCCAGCAGCTTGCGCCTAAATGAGCAGTTCTTC. This sequence encodes CASSLRLNEQFF.

V is TRBV28 and J is TRBJ2-7, with 11 bases that match TRBD1. This CDR3 has 16 residues. V lost 5 bases, J lost 3 bases, and 9 bases stayed unmatched. CDR1 and CDR2 from the germline V gene are MDHEN and SYDVKM. The CDR3: CASSPGQGVILYEQYF. The DNA for the CDR3 is TGTGCCAGCAGTCCGGGACAGGGGGTTATCCTCTACGAGCAGTACTTC.

This clone was seen a handful of times. CDR3 DNA sequence: TGTGCCAGCAGCTTAACACAGGGGAACTATGGCTACACCTTC. Its translation is CASSLTQGNYGYTF. This chain joins TRBV11-2 and TRBJ1-2; 7 positions match TRBD1. With 2 bases clipped from V and 2 bases from J, the junction kept 2 bases outside the gene matches. From germline, CDR1 is SGHAT and CDR2 FQNNGV. The CDR3 covers 14 residues. The full variable domain, completed using reference TRBV11-2 and TRBJ1-2, is EAGVAQSPRYKIIEKRQSVAFWCNPISGHATLYWYQQILGQGPKLLIQFQNNGVVDDSQLPKDRFSAERLKGVDSTLKIQPAKLEDSAVYLCASSLTQGNYGYTFGSGTRLTVV.